This is a list of T cell receptor beta chains from one sample in a study of T-cell reconstitution after alpha-beta-depleted transplantation in children. TCRdb processed the PCR reads anew with MiXCR; each CDR3 protein has one entry. Of around 400,000 distinct CDR3 sequences in the sample, roughly a tenth are singletons; the top ten hold 4.5% to 6%. Here the sequenced sample was PBMCs from the stem cell graft donor, taken from the stem cell graft. All receptors derive from a human donor who donated a stem cell graft to a child with acute myeloid leukemia. Each CDR3 is given with its conserved first and last residue. A D gene is named only where the DNA matches it firmly. Size is omitted from some rows. Given values are once, few, many or a class for expanded clones.

cdr3_aa cdr3_nt j_call d_call clone_size v_call
CSARLATKGHF TGCAGTGCTAGATTGGCCACCAAAGGGCACTTC TRBJ2-5 - few TRBV20-1
CATSDLIALSPYNEQFF TGTGCCACCAGTGATTTAATCGCTCTTAGCCCCTACAATGAGCAGTTCTTC TRBJ2-1 - many TRBV24-1
CSARAGESYEQYF TGCAGTGCCCGAGCGGGAGAGTCCTACGAGCAGTACTTC TRBJ2-7 TRBD2 - TRBV20-1
CATLPMGGSYEQYF TGTGCCACTCTCCCCATGGGCGGGAGTTACGAGCAGTACTTC TRBJ2-7 TRBD2 - TRBV10-3
CASSKGDRPRETQYF TGTGCCAGCAGTAAGGGGGACAGGCCCCGGGAGACCCAGTACTTC TRBJ2-5 TRBD1 few TRBV12-3/TRBV12-4
CAWSASGDNEQFF TGTGCCTGGAGCGCTAGCGGAGATAATGAGCAGTTCTTC TRBJ2-1 TRBD2 - TRBV30
CSISAGDVETQYF TGCAGTATATCAGCGGGAGACGTGGAGACCCAGTACTTC TRBJ2-5 TRBD2 few TRBV20-1
CASSWAGELFF TGTGCCAGCAGTTGGGCCGGGGAGCTGTTTTTT TRBJ2-2 - many TRBV27
CASRPDSGRTGELFF TGTGCCAGCAGGCCCGATAGCGGGAGGACCGGGGAGCTGTTTTTT TRBJ2-2 TRBD2 many TRBV27
CASSLGVREETQYF TGTGCCAGCAGCTTAGGTGTCAGGGAGGAGACCCAGTACTTC TRBJ2-5 - - TRBV7-9
CAWNNREETQYF TGTGCCTGGAATAACAGGGAAGAGACCCAGTACTTC TRBJ2-5 - - TRBV30
CASTIRDIGNTIYF TGTGCCAGCACCATTAGGGACATCGGAAACACCATATATTTT TRBJ1-3 - - TRBV2
CATSTDRGSYNEQFF TGTGCCACCAGTACGGACAGGGGGAGCTACAATGAGCAGTTCTTC TRBJ2-1 TRBD1 few TRBV15
CAISGATSGVQETQYF TGTGCCATCAGTGGGGCGACTAGCGGGGTTCAAGAGACCCAGTACTTC TRBJ2-5 TRBD2 few TRBV10-3
CASSHTGTGDSPLHF TGTGCCAGCAGCCACACCGGGACAGGGGATTCACCCCTCCACTTT TRBJ1-6 TRBD1 few TRBV4-2
CSASKAPGGSSYNSPLHF TGCAGTGCTAGCAAAGCCCCAGGGGGGAGCTCCTATAATTCACCCCTCCACTTT TRBJ1-6 TRBD1 - TRBV20-1
CASSSPFDEQFF TGTGCCAGCAGCTCCCCCTTCGATGAGCAGTTCTTC TRBJ2-1 - few TRBV6-5
CASSLYRGSSYNEQFF TGTGCCAGCAGTTTATATCGGGGGTCGTCGTACAATGAGCAGTTCTTC TRBJ2-1 - few TRBV12-3/TRBV12-4
CASSSEAGQYNTGELFF TGTGCCAGCAGCTCGGAGGCTGGCCAATACAACACCGGGGAGCTGTTTTTT TRBJ2-2 - few TRBV7-2
CASSHEPGRGETQYF TGCGCCAGCAGCCACGAGCCAGGGCGAGGAGAGACCCAGTACTTC TRBJ2-5 - - TRBV5-1
CSVVPGGYNEQFF TGCAGCGTTGTTCCGGGGGGCTACAATGAGCAGTTCTTC TRBJ2-1 TRBD2 few TRBV29-1
CASSLLDLRGTGELFF TGCGCCAGCAGCTTGTTGGACCTGCGGGGCACCGGGGAGCTGTTTTTT TRBJ2-2 - few TRBV5-1
CASIPGQGTATNEKLFF TGTGCCAGCATCCCGGGACAGGGGACCGCAACTAATGAAAAACTGTTTTTT TRBJ1-4 TRBD1 few TRBV6-1
CAIGADKETQYF TGTGCCATCGGGGCAGATAAAGAGACCCAGTACTTC TRBJ2-5 - few TRBV10-3
CAISAPDAGRTDTQYF TGTGCCATCAGTGCGCCGGATGCAGGGCGCACAGATACGCAGTATTTT TRBJ2-3 - - TRBV10-3
CSAFSNRESLTQYF TGCAGTGCTTTTTCTAACAGGGAGAGTTTGACCCAGTACTTC TRBJ2-5 - few TRBV20-1
CASSEVRAKGAGEQFF TGTGCCAGCTCTGAAGTCCGGGCCAAAGGGGCGGGTGAGCAGTTCTTC TRBJ2-1 - - TRBV18
CASSFRGQGRAFF TGTGCCAGCAGTTTTCGGGGCCAGGGTCGAGCTTTCTTT TRBJ1-1 - - TRBV12-3/TRBV12-4
CASSIGASGIYEQYF TGTGCCAGTAGTATTGGTGCTAGCGGGATTTACGAGCAGTACTTC TRBJ2-7 TRBD2 - TRBV19
CAISDNQNSPLHF TGTGCCATCAGTGATAACCAGAATTCACCCCTCCACTTT TRBJ1-6 - - TRBV10-3
CATSRGGWGNQPQHF TGTGCCACCAGCAGAGGCGGCTGGGGCAATCAGCCCCAGCATTTT TRBJ1-5 - - TRBV15
CASSQVGPGGIQYF TGCGCCAGCAGCCAAGTGGGGCCAGGAGGCATTCAGTACTTC TRBJ2-4 - few TRBV4-1
CAISENGPNEQFF TGTGCCATCAGTGAGAACGGACCCAATGAGCAGTTCTTC TRBJ2-1 - - TRBV10-3
CASSTTRADRGIIANTGELFF TGTGCCAGCAGCACCACCCGCGCCGACAGGGGGATCATCGCGAACACCGGGGAGCTGTTTTTT TRBJ2-2 TRBD1 - TRBV4-2
CASSQGVIGQEGYTF TGTGCCAGCAGCCAAGGAGTGATCGGTCAGGAGGGCTACACCTTC TRBJ1-2 - many TRBV3-1
CASSQEPGRRTQYF TGTGCCAGCAGCCAAGAGCCCGGTCGCCGTACGCAGTATTTT TRBJ2-3 - few TRBV3-1
CAISAGNQPQHF TGTGCCATCAGTGCAGGGAACCAGCCCCAGCATTTT TRBJ1-5 - - TRBV10-3
CASSAMGTNQPQHF TGTGCCAGCAGCGCAATGGGGACAAATCAGCCCCAGCATTTT TRBJ1-5 - few TRBV9
CASSVVGSGLNEQFF TGTGCCAGCAGCGTAGTAGGTAGCGGGCTGAATGAGCAGTTCTTC TRBJ2-1 TRBD2 - TRBV9
CSGRKQGDTEAFF TGCAGCGGTAGAAAACAGGGGGACACTGAAGCTTTCTTT TRBJ1-1 TRBD1 - TRBV29-1
CASSQLWGTDTQYF TGTGCCAGCAGCCAATTATGGGGGACAGATACGCAGTATTTT TRBJ2-3 - - TRBV3-1
CASSYRDRSYEQYF TGTGCCAGCAGTTACCGGGACAGGAGCTACGAGCAGTACTTC TRBJ2-7 TRBD1 many TRBV6-2/TRBV6-3
CSVDSPLPQGTQYF TGCAGCGTTGACAGTCCCTTACCCCAGGGGACCCAGTACTTC TRBJ2-5 - few TRBV29-1
CSAVKTGGRKLFF TGCAGTGCCGTTAAGACAGGGGGCAGAAAACTGTTTTTT TRBJ1-4 TRBD1 - TRBV20-1
CASSYPGSRNTEAFF TGTGCCAGCAGTTACCCTGGTTCAAGGAACACTGAAGCTTTCTTT TRBJ1-1 - few TRBV6-5
CASSLSPDRLIYNEQFF TGTGCCAGCAGTTTAAGCCCGGACAGGCTAATCTACAATGAGCAGTTCTTC TRBJ2-1 TRBD1 few TRBV12-3/TRBV12-4
CSVAEMTGPYEQYF TGCAGCGTCGCCGAAATGACAGGCCCTTACGAGCAGTACTTC TRBJ2-7 - - TRBV29-1
CASSDLLGGTYNEQFF TGTGCCAGCAGTGACCTTCTGGGGGGCACCTACAATGAGCAGTTCTTC TRBJ2-1 - - TRBV25-1
CSARATGGTGQPQHF TGCAGTGCTAGGGCTACAGGGGGCACTGGGCAGCCCCAGCATTTT TRBJ1-5 TRBD1 few TRBV20-1
CASSQGGQGPNTF TGTGCCAGCAGCCAGGGAGGACAGGGCCCAAACACCTTC TRBJ1-2 TRBD1 - TRBV3-1
CASSPGFAGGLDTGELFF TGTGCCAGCAGTCCGGGTTTTGCGGGGGGGCTTGACACCGGGGAGCTGTTTTTT TRBJ2-2 TRBD2 many TRBV7-8
CASSHGTDRMELFF TGCGCCAGCAGCCACGGGACTGACCGAATGGAGCTGTTTTTT TRBJ2-2 - few TRBV5-1
CASSESAELYGYTF TGTGCCAGCAGTGAATCGGCCGAGCTATATGGCTACACCTTC TRBJ1-2 - few TRBV25-1
CASSQRPNTGELFF TGCGCCAGCAGCCAAAGGCCGAACACCGGGGAGCTGTTTTTT TRBJ2-2 - few TRBV4-3